This record covers a single T cell receptor (beta chain). The data are from a study of blood T cell repertoires in COVID-19. At the level of the study: Sources were T cells, B-cell-depleted T cells, or PBMCs; the material itself was cDNA or gDNA.

TCRdb's table, derived via immunoSEQ multiplex PCR, lists solely in-frame clones and lacks some. The sample lists over 150,000 clones, roughly nine tenths occurring once. Per the germline V gene, CDR1 is MGHDK and CDR2 is SYGVNS. V shed 3 bases and J 5 bases; nucleotides not matched to a gene: 12. This CDR3 is built from 16 residues. The receptor was isolated from a man in his 70s with active or convalescent COVID-19. Sequencing was carried out using peripheral blood. J is TRBJ2-5 and V is TRBV25-1; 7 bases fit TRBD1. DNA of the CDR3: TGTGCCAGCAGTGAGGGAAAGGGGGCTGTTGGTGAGACCCAGTACTTC. Translating it yields CASSEGKGAVGETQYF.